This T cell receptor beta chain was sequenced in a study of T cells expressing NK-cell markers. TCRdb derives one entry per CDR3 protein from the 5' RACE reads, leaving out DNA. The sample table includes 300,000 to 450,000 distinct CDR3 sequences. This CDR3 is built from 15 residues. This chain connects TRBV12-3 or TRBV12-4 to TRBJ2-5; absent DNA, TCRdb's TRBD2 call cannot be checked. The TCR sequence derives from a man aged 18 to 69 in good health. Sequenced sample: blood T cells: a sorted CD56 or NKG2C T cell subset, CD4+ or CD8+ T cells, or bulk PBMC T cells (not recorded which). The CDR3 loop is CASSFRRRGVETQYF.